This T cell receptor beta chain was sequenced in a study of blood T cells in healthy people across ages (dated by TCRdb to the mid-2010s). Broadly, across the study: In model experiments, template switching captured about one uniquely barcoded TCR beta cDNA molecule for every two T cells. For two donors (one aged 18 to 30 and one aged 80 or older), the study analyzed two additional independent replicas of 1 million unique cDNA reads from the same blood draw. Using deep sequencing normalized with unique cDNA molecular identifiers, the study measured how TCR beta repertoire diversity changes with age. The donors were divided into four age groups: young (average around 17 years), middle-aged (over 35), aged (around 67) and long-lived (about 84).

This clonotype was found a few times. Its antigen target is currently unknown. There are no base qualities to consult, and no much larger clone falls within one base. Here is what the overall study found, with its caveats: There was a strong correlation between observed TCR beta diversity and the percentage of naive T cells measured by flow cytometry. As age increased, observed TCR beta diversity per million T cells dropped in a roughly linear way, and a significant reduction was already evident by age 40. Total diversity estimates from one million sequenced T cells were considered lower bounds and underestimates. Because profiling used bulk unsorted PBMCs, naive and antigen-experienced compartments could not be compared conclusively. Donor CMV infection status was unknown, potentially confounding age-related changes in expanded clonotypes. Compared with the aged group, more naive CD4+ T cells, fewer expanded clones and increased TCR diversity were shown by the long-lived group, suggesting age selection.

The roughly 39 donors, aged about 6 to 95 years, were systemically healthy Caucasian individuals from Russia. Around 9.8 milliliters of peripheral blood were collected from each donor into EDTA-treated Vacutainer tubes. Ficoll-Paque density-gradient centrifugation was used to isolate PBMCs, with at least 6.5 million per sample. Total RNA was extracted from PBMCs with Trizol reagent, with at least 5 micrograms obtained per sample. For every donor, an aliquot of PBMCs went through flow cytometry to measure the percentages of naive CD45RAhigh/CD27high T cells. The library was produced with 5' RACE. TCRdb names Illumina HiSeq 2500 as the instrument used. A second roughly 6 to 12 cycle PCR used a sample-barcoded 5' primer and a J-beta primer mix. Each TCR beta cDNA molecule received a unique molecular identifier from a template-switch 5' adaptor carrying 12 random nucleotides. Each sample yielded at least 3 million CDR3-containing paired-end reads. First-strand cDNA synthesis was performed from all RNA using the Mint cDNA synthesis kit, with priming by a TRBC-specific oligonucleotide. Following uracil-DNA glycosylase treatment, all cDNA underwent a first 18-cycle PCR with the universal primers M1SS and BC2_uni_R. Concerning the study's data processing: Each sample was normalized by randomly selecting 1 million high-quality reads, each carrying a distinct molecular identifier. Instead of being binned into consensus sequences, reads with shared molecular identifiers were discarded. MiTCR, run with a Q25 quality threshold and the strictest error-elimination algorithm, handled CDR3 identification, clonotype clustering and error correction. A nonparametric unseen species model with Euler transformation was used to estimate a lower bound on total TCR beta diversity. TCRdb redid the processing of the public reads, applying fastp at Q25 and MiXCR, and retained in-frame beta chains. Rows with a matching CDR3 protein are joined into one entry that keeps the most common DNA and genes. The V and J calls come from TCRdb's annotation, not from the publication. This sample is represented by 750,000 to 950,000 distinct CDR3 sequences; about 29% of them were singletons. In total, the top ten clones hold roughly 10% of the sample.

Trimming removed 4 bases from V and 9 bases from J, leaving 22 bases between the germline ends. From a lookup of the germline V gene, CDR1 and CDR2 are SGHTA and FQGTGA. The CDR3 has 17 amino acids, counting the end cysteine and phenylalanine. The retained sequence is limited to the CDR3, 51 bases, with the frame set at the first base. These data also formed part of another study, on T cells of mothers and their children. As noted in the second study: Nine systemically healthy Caucasian individuals served as donors, namely three mothers together with their six children. cDNA synthesis consumed the entire amount of extracted RNA, loaded at roughly 1.5 ug RNA in each 15 ul reaction. In the second PCR, the M1S primer added sample barcodes and 2-4 random nucleotides. Over 8.5 million TCR beta CDR3 reads came from each mother, compared with approximately 2.8 million reads from each child. Thymic selection similarly shapes TCR recombination output in related and unrelated pairs, with minor effect from inherited differences. Normalized repertoire overlap was always slightly but never significantly higher in related than unrelated mother-child pairs. With a sensitivity of approximately 100 clones per million clonotypes, no persistent microchimeric T cell clones were detected. To look for features that set related mother-child pairs apart from unrelated individuals, the researchers ran deep NGS to compare the TCR beta repertoires of mothers and children. On average, the children were about 10 +/- 4 years old, while the mothers were roughly 40 +/- 4 years old. After adapter ligation was performed with NEBNext reagents, the libraries were sequenced on an Illumina HiSeq 2000 with 100+100 nt paired-end reads. To prevent cross-contamination, the mother and child libraries were prepared one month apart and sequenced in separate runs. For each donor, between roughly 500,000 and 2,100,000 distinct TCR beta clonotypes were identified. Naive TCR beta clonotypes were estimated from low-frequency clonotypes matched to each donor's FACS-determined naive share, without sorting.

The chain was built from TRBV7-3 and TRBJ2-6, with a weak D call of TRBD1 (6 bases match). This sequence originates from a woman aged 40 to 50 in good health. The sequenced sample was blood. The DNA reads as follows: TGTGCCAGCAGCTCCCGAAGGACAGCGATGAGTAACAACGTCCTGACTTTC. It specifies CASSSRRTAMSNNVLTF.